This T cell receptor beta chain emerged from a study of Graves' ophthalmopathy and Graves' hyperthyroidism. At the level of the study: Peripheral blood was collected at initial diagnosis, before any treatment. Study-wide findings and caveats: The 13-signature model separated ophthalmopathy from stable hyperthyroidism at 85% to 90% sensitivity and around 77% specificity. Most thyroid-expanded clonotypes exceeding 0.001 frequency were also found in blood.

CDR1 is SGHRS, CDR2 YFSETQ, per germline. Trimming stripped 3 bases from V and 2 bases from J, with 5 bases between. This CDR3 region has 12 residues. At least ten counts were recorded for this clonotype. Antigen specificity is unknown. TCR beta CDR3 amplification used RNA transcripts. RT-PCR was first run with HTBI primers, then multiplex PCR in a second round. MiXCR was run by TCRdb on the multiplex PCR reads, yielding one entry per CDR3 protein. The repertoire holds under 800,000 distinct CDR3 sequences, with around a fifth as singletons. The J gene is TRBJ1-1, the V gene TRBV5-1; possible D gene TRBD1, 5 bases. Source material: peripheral blood. The source is a woman between 18 and 29 years old with stable Graves' hyperthyroidism. Some clones in this sample may be carry-over from other donors' samples. As DNA, the CDR3 is TGCGCCAGCAGCTGGGACAACACTGAAGCTTTCTTT. It translates to CASSWDNTEAFF.